This TCR beta chain was retrieved from a study of regulatory T cells in long-lasting Graves disease. Study results and limitations: TRBV28 was favored in persistent disease, as were TRBJ1-2 and TRBJ2-5.

Specified time point: newly diagnosed GD, antithyroid drugs for less than 3 months. Generation of the TCR library employed RNA extracted from PBMCs. EDTA tubes received roughly 9 milliliters of collected peripheral blood. Arm-PCR of CDR3 regions and iRepertoire HTBI primers were used to build TCR beta libraries. Authors' analysis steps: Throughout the samples, researchers identified about 56 TRBV and 12 to 15 TRBJ segments. TCRdb re-derived calls from the multiplex PCR reads in MiXCR, one entry per CDR3 protein. The V and J calls follow TCRdb's processing rather than the paper's. The sample has around 420,000 distinct CDR3 sequences, roughly a sixth seen once. This clonotype was recorded at least ten times. Its antigen remains unidentified. V was trimmed by 0 bases and J by 4 bases, leaving 12 bases between them. In germline, CDR1 is LGHDT, CDR2 YNNKEL (reference sequence). The CDR3 is 15 amino acids.

The V call is TRBV3-1, the J call TRBJ1-2, with a tentative D call TRBD1 (5 bases). The sequencing used peripheral blood mononuclear cells (PBMCs), collected at new diagnosis, from a patient treated with antithyroid drugs. The TCR sequence derives from a female donor with Graves disease. In DNA form, the CDR3 reads TGTGCCAGCAGCCAAGATGGGGCGAGTTTCTATGGCTACACCTTC. Protein product: CASSQDGASFYGYTF.